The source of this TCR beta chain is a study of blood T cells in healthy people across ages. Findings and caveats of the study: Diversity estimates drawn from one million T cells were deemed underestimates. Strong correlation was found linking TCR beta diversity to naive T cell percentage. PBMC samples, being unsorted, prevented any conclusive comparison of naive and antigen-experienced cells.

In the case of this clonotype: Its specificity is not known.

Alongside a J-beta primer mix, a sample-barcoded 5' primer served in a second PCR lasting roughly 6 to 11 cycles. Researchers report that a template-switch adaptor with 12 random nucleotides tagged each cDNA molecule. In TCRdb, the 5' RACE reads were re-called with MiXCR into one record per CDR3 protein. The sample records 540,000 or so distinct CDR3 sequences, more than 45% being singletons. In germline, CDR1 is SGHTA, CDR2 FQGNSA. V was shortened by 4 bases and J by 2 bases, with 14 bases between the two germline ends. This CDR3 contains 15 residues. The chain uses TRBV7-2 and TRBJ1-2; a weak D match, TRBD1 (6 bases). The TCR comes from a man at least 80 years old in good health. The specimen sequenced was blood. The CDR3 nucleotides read TGTGCCAGCAGCTCCTCCGTGGGACAAAACTATGGCTACACCTTC. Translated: CASSSSVGQNYGYTF.